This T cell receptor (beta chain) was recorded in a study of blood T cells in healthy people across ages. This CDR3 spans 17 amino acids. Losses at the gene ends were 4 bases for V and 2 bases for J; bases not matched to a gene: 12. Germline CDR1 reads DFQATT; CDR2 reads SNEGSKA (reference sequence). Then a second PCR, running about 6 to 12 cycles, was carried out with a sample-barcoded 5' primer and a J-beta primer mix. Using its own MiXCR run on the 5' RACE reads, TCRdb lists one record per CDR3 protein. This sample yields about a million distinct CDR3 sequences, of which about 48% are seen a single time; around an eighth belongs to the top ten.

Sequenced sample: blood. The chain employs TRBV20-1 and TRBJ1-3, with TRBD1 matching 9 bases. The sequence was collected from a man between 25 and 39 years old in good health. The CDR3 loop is CSAIGQGREGAGNTIYF. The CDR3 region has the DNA TGCAGTGCTATCGGACAGGGGCGCGAAGGGGCTGGAAACACCATATATTTT.